This T cell receptor beta chain was sequenced for a study of cytomegalovirus exposure and HLA in healthy donors (dated by TCRdb to about 2017). Broadly, across the study: According to a later analysis, one platform produced both the roughly 120 validation repertoires and the approximately 660 repertoires of the first cohort. Along with the approximately 700-subject first cohort, a separate validation cohort of over a hundred different subjects was used. The study combined high-throughput TCR immunosequencing, statistical association of individual TCRs with disease status, and machine learning to predict cytomegalovirus infection status. The study aimed to test whether signatures of past pathogen exposure could be identified by cataloging public T cell receptors.

Worth noting for this clone: Its recognized antigen is unknown. Base-call qualities are not available, and no considerably larger clone is one nucleotide away.

Library generation was performed with the immunoSEQ multiplex PCR assay. As for the authors' bioinformatics: A statistical classification framework was developed to diagnose cytomegalovirus status using the catalog of TCR beta chain sequences. Imported from immuneACCESS, the table was reduced by TCRdb to in-frame sequences with V and J called. These copies leave out some clones; in studies compared against another copy, an unresolved V gene accounts for under half, and the cause of the remainder is not known. The DNA gave D and trimming, while V, J and clone size come from that table. The sample table shows approximately 110,000 clones, and about 86% are seen once. The ten largest account for 3% to 4% of the sample. Study-wide conclusions, independent of this receptor: A total of about 180 TCR beta chains were listed by the study as associated with cytomegalovirus. A later analysis had no HLA typing for the validation cohort, so co-occurrence there was scored across all 120 or so repertoires. The classifier was reported to diagnose cytomegalovirus status with high specificity and sensitivity in both the original cohort and the validation cohort. A later analysis found that TCRs clustered in the first cohort also tended to co-occur in the roughly 120 validation repertoires, with about 94% of cluster scores above 0. Across donors, most TCR sequences were observed very rarely, whereas some public TCRs were present in many individuals. In vitro tests confirmed that a few of the cytomegalovirus-associated TCR beta chains recognize cytomegalovirus antigens. The authors suggested that the approach could potentially be extended to other disease states and immunological phenotypes.

The CDR3 measures 14 amino acids from cysteine to phenylalanine. Only CDR3 DNA remains: 42 bases, in frame from the first base. As encoded in the germline V gene, CDR1 is MNHEY while CDR2 is SVGAGI. V was cut back by 2 bases and J by 6 bases, leaving a gap of 11 bases between them. Separate from the roughly 700-subject first cohort, the validation cohort of about 130 subjects was the group to which the donors belonged. This TCR was sampled from a woman between 18 and 30 years old in good health and CMV-seropositive. The V and J genes are TRBV6-5 and TRBJ1-5; the D segment could be TRBD1, given 5 matching bases. The sequenced material came from PBMCs. The CDR3 in this case is CASSYHPGGQPQHF. The nucleotides read TGTGCCAGCAGTTACCACCCCGGGGGTCAGCCCCAGCATTTT.